Listed below are T cell receptor beta chains from one sample, sequenced in a study of shared clonotypes between healthy human individuals. Clones were sequenced by immunoSEQ multiplex PCR, and TCRdb holds only the in-frame ones, with some missing. The sample lists around 1,000,000 clones, 77% occurring once. The sample comprised memory CD4+ T cells from PBMCs. The receptors originated from a young man in good health. Some clones in this sample may be carry-over from other donors' samples. CDR3s include the opening cysteine and the closing phenylalanine or tryptophan. D genes are given only for firm matches. Expanded clones are given a class, and other clones once, few, many or no size at all.

cdr3_length	d_call	v_call	j_call	clone_size	cdr3_nt	cdr3_aa
15	TRBD2	TRBV7-2	TRBJ2-5	.	TGTGCCAGCAGCTTAGAGCGGGGAACCGGGGGGACCCAGTACTTC	CASSLERGTGGTQYF
15	TRBD1	TRBV6-5	TRBJ1-1	few	TGTGCCAGCAGTACGGACAGGGAGGGGAACACTGAAGCTTTCTTT	CASSTDREGNTEAFF
13	.	TRBV28	TRBJ2-7	.	TGTGCCAGCAGTTTTTCCAGGAGATACGAGCAGTACTTC	CASSFSRRYEQYF
15	TRBD2	TRBV28	TRBJ2-3	.	TGTGCCAGCAGGCCAGCGGGGGCTAGCACAGATACGCAGTATTTT	CASRPAGASTDTQYF
15	.	TRBV11-1	TRBJ2-1	.	TGTGCCAGCAGCTTCGGCAGGTGGGGCTACAATGAGCAGTTCTTC	CASSFGRWGYNEQFF
13	.	TRBV11-1	TRBJ1-1	few	TGTGCCAGCAGCCCCCAGTTAGGGACTGAAGCTTTCTTT	CASSPQLGTEAFF
14	TRBD1	TRBV5-1	TRBJ2-1	many	TGCGCCAGCAGCGCGGGACAGGAGTACAATGAGCAGTTCTTC	CASSAGQEYNEQFF
15	TRBD2	TRBV10-1	TRBJ2-1	.	TGCGCCAGCAGCAACCTAGCGGACTCCTACAATGAGCAGTTCTTC	CASSNLADSYNEQFF
14	.	TRBV5-6	TRBJ1-5	.	TGTGCCAGCAGCTCGTTTGGTGGCAATCAGCCCCAGCATTTT	CASSSFGGNQPQHF
14	.	TRBV5-1	TRBJ1-5	few	TGCGCCAGCAGCTCCGACGGTAGCAATCAGCCCCAGCATTTT	CASSSDGSNQPQHF
15	.	TRBV14	TRBJ2-6	.	TGTGCCAGCAGCCCCCCGTTCTCTGGGGCCAACGTCCTGACTTTC	CASSPPFSGANVLTF
12	.	TRBV5-5	TRBJ2-3	.	TGTGCCAGCAGCGGGTGGGCAGATACGCAGTATTTT	CASSGWADTQYF
16	.	TRBV4-1	TRBJ2-2	.	TGCGCCAGCAGCCAAGATCCAATTGCGGGAACCGGGGAGCTGTTTTTT	CASSQDPIAGTGELFF
11	.	TRBV10-1	TRBJ2-1	.	TGCGCCAGCAGTGAGTGGGCGGAGCAGTTCTTC	CASSEWAEQFF
15	.	TRBV25-1	TRBJ1-5	.	TGTGCCAGCAGTGAATCCACGGGGAGCAATCAGCCCCAGCATTTT	CASSESTGSNQPQHF
15	.	TRBV5-1	TRBJ2-7	.	TGCGCCAGCAGCCTCGGGACGGACGACTCCTACGAGCAGTACTTC	CASSLGTDDSYEQYF
15	TRBD2	TRBV5-1	TRBJ2-7	.	TGCGCCAGCAGCTCGACTAGCGGGAGCTCCTACGAGCAGTACTTC	CASSSTSGSSYEQYF